This T cell receptor beta chain was obtained from a study of T-cell reconstitution after alpha-beta-depleted transplantation in children. Preparation of the TCRbeta library involved a method that used unique molecular identifiers. Via MiXCR, TCRdb re-called the PCR reads, giving one row per CDR3 protein. This table holds about 590,000 distinct CDR3 sequences, about an eighth found once. CDR3 length: 17 residues. CDR1 SGHVS and CDR2 FQNEAQ come from the germline V gene. Trimming stripped 4 bases from V and 3 bases from J, with 22 bases between. The receptor comes from a male patient aged 10 to 17 who had a stem cell transplant for acute myeloid leukemia, so the T cells may come from the graft donor. Source: PBMCs, mostly from graft donor cells, taken 360 days after TCRalphabeta/CD19-depleted stem cell transplant. The chain is built from TRBV7-8 and TRBJ2-7; D is perhaps TRBD2 (7 bases). The CDR3 loop reads CASSWGGGRPTIYEQYF. The DNA for the CDR3 is TGTGCCAGCAGCTGGGGGGGCGGCAGGCCGACAATCTACGAGCAGTACTTC. The full variable domain, its missing parts supplied by reference TRBV7-8 and TRBJ2-7, is GAGVSQSPRYKVAKRGQDVALRCDPISGHVSLFWYQQALGQGPEFLTYFQNEAQLDKSGLPSDRFFAERPEGSVSTLKIQRTQQEDSAVYLCASSWGGGRPTIYEQYFGPGTRLTVT.